The rows below give T cell receptor beta chains drawn from one sample of a study of early T cells in non-severe SARS-CoV-2 infection. MiXCR was run by TCRdb on the 5' RACE reads, yielding one entry per CDR3 protein. The sample lists 35,000 to 45,000 distinct CDR3 sequences, 5.5% to 8% occurring once. Source: whole blood, taken at baseline. The receptors shown here come from an adult who was a healthcare worker with PCR-confirmed SARS-CoV-2 infection or an uninfected control (not recorded which). CDR3s include the opening cysteine and the closing phenylalanine or tryptophan. A D gene is named only where the DNA matches it firmly. Expanded clones get a size class; other rows say once, few or many, or leave the size out.

J,D,V,length,size,CDR3,DNA
TRBJ2-1,NA,TRBV27,14,NA,CASSLSAAGIIPFF,TGTGCCAGCAGTTTATCGGCCGCAGGGATTATTCCGTTCTTC
TRBJ2-5,NA,TRBV6-6,16,many,CASSYGRGHTKETQYF,TGTGCCAGCAGTTACGGCCGTGGGCATACTAAAGAGACCCAGTACTTC
TRBJ1-1,NA,TRBV5-1,15,many,CASKADYFLNTEAFF,TGCGCCAGCAAGGCAGACTATTTTTTAAACACTGAAGCTTTCTTT
TRBJ1-4,NA,TRBV28,16,few,CASSSGRGRLNEKLFF,TGTGCCAGCAGCTCGGGCCGGGGACGACTTAATGAAAAACTGTTTTTT
TRBJ2-7,NA,TRBV11-2,15,many,CASSGGDRPTYEQYF,TGTGCCAGCAGCGGGGGAGACAGGCCTACCTACGAGCAGTACTTC
TRBJ1-5,NA,TRBV12-5,12,NA,CASALGNQPQHF,TGTGCTAGTGCTCTGGGTAATCAGCCCCAGCATTTT
TRBJ2-5,NA,TRBV6-2/TRBV6-3,15,few,CASSYLVQGAGTQYF,TGTGCCAGCAGTTACCTAGTTCAGGGAGCCGGGACCCAGTACTTC
TRBJ1-1,NA,TRBV14,14,many,CASSQELWYTEAFF,TGTGCCAGCAGCCAAGAACTGTGGTACACTGAAGCTTTCTTT
TRBJ1-4,NA,TRBV7-9,18,NA,CASSLGFRSPGVNEKLFF,TGTGCCAGCAGCTTAGGTTTTCGGTCCCCAGGAGTCAATGAAAAACTGTTTTTT
TRBJ2-5,TRBD1,TRBV10-3,13,few,CAIRLQGAETQYF,TGTGCCATCAGATTACAGGGGGCAGAGACCCAGTACTTC
TRBJ2-3,NA,TRBV4-2,14,many,CASSQDISQGTQYF,TGTGCCAGCAGCCAAGATATATCCCAAGGGACGCAGTATTTT
TRBJ1-1,NA,TRBV12-5,18,NA,CASGRPFRQIGPTTEAFF,TGTGCTAGTGGTCGGCCCTTTAGACAAATTGGGCCTACCACTGAAGCTTTCTTT
TRBJ1-5,NA,TRBV7-2,13,many,CASSSGPNQPQHF,TGTGCCAGCAGCTCCGGGCCCAATCAGCCCCAGCATTTT
TRBJ2-1,NA,TRBV11-3,15,few,CASSLEGVGSDEQFF,TGTGCCAGCAGCTTAGAGGGAGTAGGATCCGATGAGCAGTTCTTC
TRBJ1-2,TRBD1,TRBV5-4,15,many,CASSSPLQGADGYTF,TGTGCCAGCAGCTCGCCTTTACAGGGGGCGGATGGCTACACCTTC
TRBJ2-7,TRBD2,TRBV6-6,18,few,CASSYSRLQREGAYEQYF,TGTGCCAGCAGTTACTCTCGCTTACAGCGGGAGGGGGCCTACGAGCAGTACTTC
TRBJ2-5,NA,TRBV28,14,NA,CASRATSGRETQYF,TGTGCCAGCAGGGCCACATCAGGGCGGGAGACCCAGTACTTC
TRBJ2-7,NA,TRBV20-1,11,NA,CSAGTYYEQYF,TGCAGTGCCGGGACTTACTACGAGCAGTACTTC
TRBJ2-3,TRBD1,TRBV11-3,15,NA,CASSLRTGSTDTQYF,TGTGCCAGCAGTCTGAGGACAGGGAGCACAGATACGCAGTATTTT
TRBJ2-3,NA,TRBV10-2,17,many,CASRGESGKASTDTQYF,TGCGCCAGCAGGGGAGAATCGGGGAAGGCATCCACAGATACGCAGTATTTT
TRBJ2-5,TRBD1,TRBV5-1,15,many,CASSYPGQGEETQYF,TGCGCCAGCAGCTACCCGGGACAGGGCGAAGAGACCCAGTACTTC
TRBJ2-7,NA,TRBV20-1,11,NA,CSARSVYEQYF,TGCAGTGCTAGATCTGTCTACGAGCAGTACTTC
TRBJ2-3,NA,TRBV12-2,22,NA,CASRLPQRNPSGRAGSTDTQYF,TGTGCAAGTCGCTTACCACAAAGGAACCCTAGCGGGAGGGCCGGTAGCACAGATACGCAGTATTTT
TRBJ2-3,NA,TRBV20-1,11,many,CSASLKDTQYF,TGCAGTGCTAGTTTAAAAGATACGCAGTATTTT
TRBJ2-1,NA,TRBV2,12,many,CASSPMGTQQFF,TGTGCCAGCAGTCCAATGGGCACGCAGCAGTTCTTC
TRBJ2-3,TRBD2,TRBV6-2/TRBV6-3,17,many,CASRPLAGVGSTDTQYF,TGTGCCAGCAGACCCCTAGCGGGAGTAGGGAGCACAGATACGCAGTATTTT
TRBJ1-6,NA,TRBV6-6,15,many,CASRTFQGGNSPLHF,TGTGCCAGCAGGACCTTTCAGGGAGGGAATTCACCCCTCCACTTT
TRBJ2-1,TRBD2,TRBV7-9,16,few,CASSSLAGGPYNEQFF,TGTGCCAGCAGCTCTTTAGCGGGAGGTCCCTACAATGAGCAGTTCTTC
TRBJ2-1,TRBD2,TRBV7-6,17,many,CASSYGATSGSVNEQFF,TGTGCCAGCAGCTACGGGGCTACTAGCGGGAGCGTCAATGAGCAGTTCTTC
TRBJ2-3,NA,TRBV4-1,19,many,CASSQKRGETGTSTDTQYF,TGCGCCAGCAGCCAAAAAAGGGGGGAGACAGGTACTAGCACAGATACGCAGTATTTT
TRBJ1-5,NA,TRBV27,15,NA,CASSSADGQISPQHF,TGTGCCAGCAGTTCCGCCGATGGACAGATCTCACCCCAGCATTTT
TRBJ2-7,TRBD1,TRBV9,16,few,CASSVGVAGGSYEQYF,TGTGCCAGCAGCGTAGGCGTGGCAGGGGGTTCCTACGAGCAGTACTTC
TRBJ1-5,TRBD1,TRBV7-9,13,NA,CASSHDRGQPQHF,TGTGCCAGCAGCCACGACAGGGGTCAGCCCCAGCATTTT
TRBJ1-6,NA,TRBV29-1,14,few,CSVRTADYNSPLHF,TGCAGCGTCCGGACCGCCGACTATAATTCACCCCTCCACTTT
TRBJ1-3,NA,TRBV11-2,15,few,CASSLSAGSGNTIYF,TGTGCCAGCAGCTTAAGCGCAGGCTCTGGAAACACCATATATTTT
TRBJ2-1,NA,TRBV24-1,13,many,CATGDGQNNEQFF,TGTGCCACCGGGGACGGACAGAACAATGAGCAGTTCTTC
TRBJ1-1,NA,TRBV5-1,15,many,CASSLWAGTDTEAFF,TGCGCCAGCAGCTTGTGGGCAGGGACGGACACTGAAGCTTTCTTT
TRBJ1-1,NA,TRBV5-1,13,many,CASSSDANTEAFF,TGCGCCAGCAGCTCGGACGCAAACACTGAAGCTTTCTTT
TRBJ1-5,TRBD1,TRBV2,15,many,CASSSGQVSNQPQHF,TGTGCCAGCTCTTCGGGACAGGTCAGCAATCAGCCCCAGCATTTT
TRBJ2-3,NA,TRBV20-1,13,NA,CSARAPTTDTQYF,TGCAGTGCTAGAGCACCTACGACAGATACGCAGTATTTT
TRBJ1-1,NA,TRBV11-2,15,many,CASRYYRAGNTEAFF,TGTGCCAGCAGATATTACAGGGCCGGAAACACTGAAGCTTTCTTT
TRBJ2-7,NA,TRBV6-2/TRBV6-3,15,few,CASSYDEGGSNEQYF,TGTGCCAGCAGTTACGACGAGGGAGGATCTAACGAGCAGTACTTC
TRBJ2-6,NA,TRBV5-4,15,few,CASSLPGSGANVLTF,TGTGCCAGCAGCTTGCCAGGCTCTGGGGCCAACGTCCTGACTTTC
TRBJ1-6,NA,TRBV27,14,many,CASSLSLGSSPLHF,TGTGCCAGCAGTTTATCACTCGGGAGTTCACCCCTCCACTTT
TRBJ2-3,NA,TRBV20-1,15,many,CSARDPQPSTDTQYF,TGCAGTGCTAGGGATCCACAGCCTAGCACAGATACGCAGTATTTT
TRBJ2-4,NA,TRBV7-2,14,NA,CASSLSVAKNIQYF,TGTGCCAGCAGCTTAAGCGTAGCCAAAAACATTCAGTACTTC
TRBJ2-3,NA,TRBV7-8,13,NA,CANKNYSTDTQYF,TGTGCCAACAAGAACTATAGCACAGATACGCAGTATTTT
TRBJ2-1,NA,TRBV7-8,11,many,CASSSDNEQFF,TGTGCCAGCAGCTCCGACAATGAGCAGTTCTTC
TRBJ1-3,NA,TRBV7-9,14,few,CASSPESTGNTIYF,TGTGCCAGCAGTCCAGAGTCAACTGGAAACACCATATATTTT
TRBJ2-2,NA,TRBV3-1,13,many,CASSPNWGGELFF,TGTGCCAGCAGCCCGAATTGGGGCGGGGAGCTGTTTTTT
TRBJ1-1,NA,TRBV6-5,17,large,CASSTGTQRFLGTEAFF,TGTGCCAGCAGTACCGGGACACAGCGATTCCTGGGGACTGAAGCTTTCTTT
TRBJ2-1,NA,TRBV20-1,12,few,CSASRDYNEQFF,TGCAGTGCTAGCCGGGACTACAATGAGCAGTTCTTC
TRBJ2-1,NA,TRBV27,15,NA,CASSLPGDGPREQFF,TGTGCCAGCAGTTTACCCGGAGACGGACCGCGTGAGCAGTTCTTC
TRBJ1-1,NA,TRBV27,13,many,CASTKAVGTEAFF,TGTGCCAGTACAAAAGCAGTTGGTACTGAAGCTTTCTTT
TRBJ2-3,NA,TRBV29-1,13,many,CSVEGESTDTQYF,TGCAGCGTTGAAGGCGAGAGCACAGATACGCAGTATTTT